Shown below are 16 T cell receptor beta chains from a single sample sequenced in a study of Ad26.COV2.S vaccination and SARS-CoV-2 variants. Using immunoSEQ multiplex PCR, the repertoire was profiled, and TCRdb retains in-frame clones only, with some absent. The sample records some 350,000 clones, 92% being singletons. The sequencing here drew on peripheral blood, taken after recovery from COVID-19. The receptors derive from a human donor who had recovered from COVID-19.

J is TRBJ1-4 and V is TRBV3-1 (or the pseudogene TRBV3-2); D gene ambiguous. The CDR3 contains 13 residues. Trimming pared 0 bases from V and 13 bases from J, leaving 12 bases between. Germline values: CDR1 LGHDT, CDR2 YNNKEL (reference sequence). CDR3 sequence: CASSQDRRVRLFF. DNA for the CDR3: TGTGCCAGCAGCCAAGATCGCCGGGTGAGACTGTTTTTT.

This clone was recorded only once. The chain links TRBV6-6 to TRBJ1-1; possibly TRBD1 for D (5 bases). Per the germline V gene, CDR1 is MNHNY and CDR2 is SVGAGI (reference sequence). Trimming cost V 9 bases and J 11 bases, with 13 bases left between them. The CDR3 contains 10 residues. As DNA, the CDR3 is TGTGCCAGTGGGGGGGGAGCGGCTTTCTTT. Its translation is CASGGGAAFF.

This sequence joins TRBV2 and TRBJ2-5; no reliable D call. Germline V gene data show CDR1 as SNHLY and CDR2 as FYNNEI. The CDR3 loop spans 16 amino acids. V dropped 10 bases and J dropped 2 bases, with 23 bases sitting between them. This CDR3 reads CATVQLGQAMQETQYF. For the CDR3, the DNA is TGTGCCACCGTCCAGCTAGGGCAGGCAATGCAAGAGACCCAGTACTTC.

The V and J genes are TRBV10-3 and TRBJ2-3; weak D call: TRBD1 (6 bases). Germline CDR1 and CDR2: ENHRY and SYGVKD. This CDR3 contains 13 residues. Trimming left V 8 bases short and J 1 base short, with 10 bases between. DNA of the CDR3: TGTGCCATCCAAAAGGGGGGCACAGATACGCAGTATTTT. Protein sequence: CAIQKGGTDTQYF.

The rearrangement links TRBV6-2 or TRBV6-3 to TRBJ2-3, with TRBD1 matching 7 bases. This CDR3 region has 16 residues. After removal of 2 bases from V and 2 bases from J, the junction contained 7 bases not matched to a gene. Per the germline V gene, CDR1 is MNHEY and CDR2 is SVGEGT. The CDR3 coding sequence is TGTGCCAGCAGTTACGCCGGGACAGATTACACAGATACGCAGTATTTT. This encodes CASSYAGTDYTDTQYF.

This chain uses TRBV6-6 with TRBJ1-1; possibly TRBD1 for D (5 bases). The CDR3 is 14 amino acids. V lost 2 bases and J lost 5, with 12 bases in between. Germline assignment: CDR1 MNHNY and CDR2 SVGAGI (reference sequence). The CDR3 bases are TGTGCCAGCAGTTACCCAGGTGGGGGGACTGAAGCTTTCTTT. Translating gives CASSYPGGGTEAFF.

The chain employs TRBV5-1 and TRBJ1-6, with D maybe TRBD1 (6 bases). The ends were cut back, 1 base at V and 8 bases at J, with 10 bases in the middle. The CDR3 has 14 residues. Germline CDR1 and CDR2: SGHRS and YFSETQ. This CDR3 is CASSLTGSDSPLHF. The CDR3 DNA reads TGCGCCAGCAGCTTGACAGGGTCCGATTCACCCCTCCACTTT.

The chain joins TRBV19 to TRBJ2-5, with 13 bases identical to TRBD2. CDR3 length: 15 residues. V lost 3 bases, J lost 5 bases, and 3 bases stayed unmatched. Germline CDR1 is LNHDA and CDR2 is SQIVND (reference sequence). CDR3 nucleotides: TGTGCCAGTAGTATCCGGACTAGCGGGGGTGAGACCCAGTACTTC. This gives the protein CASSIRTSGGETQYF.

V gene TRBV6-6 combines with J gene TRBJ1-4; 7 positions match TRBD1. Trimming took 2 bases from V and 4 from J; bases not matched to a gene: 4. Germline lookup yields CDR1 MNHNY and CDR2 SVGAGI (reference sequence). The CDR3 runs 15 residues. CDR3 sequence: CASSYVGQINEKLFF. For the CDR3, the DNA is TGTGCCAGCAGTTACGTGGGACAGATTAATGAAAAACTGTTTTTT.

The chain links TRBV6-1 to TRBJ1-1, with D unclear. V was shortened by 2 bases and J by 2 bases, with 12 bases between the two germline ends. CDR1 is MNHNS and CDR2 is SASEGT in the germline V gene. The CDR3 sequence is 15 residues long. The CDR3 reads CASSERNPGNTEAFF. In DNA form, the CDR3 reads TGTGCCAGCAGTGAAAGGAATCCAGGTAACACTGAAGCTTTCTTT.

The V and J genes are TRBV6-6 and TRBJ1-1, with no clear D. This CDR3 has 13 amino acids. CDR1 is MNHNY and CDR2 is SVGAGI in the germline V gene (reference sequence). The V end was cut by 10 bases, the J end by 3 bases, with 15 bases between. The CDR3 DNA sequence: TGTGCCATCGACGGAACTCTCCACACTGAAGCTTTCTTT. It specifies CAIDGTLHTEAFF.

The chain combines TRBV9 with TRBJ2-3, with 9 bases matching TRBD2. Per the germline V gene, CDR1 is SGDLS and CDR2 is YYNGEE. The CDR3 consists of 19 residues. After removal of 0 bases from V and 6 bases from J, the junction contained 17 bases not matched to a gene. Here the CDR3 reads CASSVATSGGIPPADTQYF. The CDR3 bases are TGTGCCAGCAGCGTAGCTACAAGCGGGGGGATCCCTCCTGCGGATACGCAGTATTTT.

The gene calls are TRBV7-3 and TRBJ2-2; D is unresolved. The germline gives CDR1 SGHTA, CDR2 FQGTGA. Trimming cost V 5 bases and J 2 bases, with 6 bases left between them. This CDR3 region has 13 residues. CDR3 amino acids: CASSAHNTGELFF. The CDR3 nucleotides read TGTGCCAGCAGCGCACACAACACCGGGGAGCTGTTTTTT.

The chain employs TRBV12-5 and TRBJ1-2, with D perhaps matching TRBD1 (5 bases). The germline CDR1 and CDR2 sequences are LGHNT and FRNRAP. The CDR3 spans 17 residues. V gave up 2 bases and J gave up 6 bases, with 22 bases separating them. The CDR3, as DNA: TGTGCTAGTGGTTTGTATGAGGGGCTTGGGGGAAAGGATGGCTACACCTTC. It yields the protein CASGLYEGLGGKDGYTF. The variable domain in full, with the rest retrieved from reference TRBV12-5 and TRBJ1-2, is DARVTQTPRHKVTEMGQEVTMRCQPILGHNTVFWYRQTMMQGLELLAYFRNRAPLDDSGMPKDRFSAEMPDATLATLKIQPSEPRDSAVYFCASGLYEGLGGKDGYTFGSGTRLTVV.

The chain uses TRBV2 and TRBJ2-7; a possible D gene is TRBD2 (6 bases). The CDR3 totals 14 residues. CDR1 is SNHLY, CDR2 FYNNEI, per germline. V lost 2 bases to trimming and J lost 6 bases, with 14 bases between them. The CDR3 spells CASSERAHGGEQYF. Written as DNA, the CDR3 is TGTGCCAGCAGTGAAAGGGCCCACGGGGGCGAGCAGTACTTC.

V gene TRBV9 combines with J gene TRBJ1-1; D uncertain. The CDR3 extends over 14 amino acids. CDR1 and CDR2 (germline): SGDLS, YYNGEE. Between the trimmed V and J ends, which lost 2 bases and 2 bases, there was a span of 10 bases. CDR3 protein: CASSVRPVNTEAFF. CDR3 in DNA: TGTGCCAGCAGCGTCAGACCGGTTAACACTGAAGCTTTCTTT. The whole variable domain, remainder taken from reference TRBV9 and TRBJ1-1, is DSGVTQTPKHLITATGQRVTLRCSPRSGDLSVYWYQQSLDQGLQFLIQYYNGEERAKGNILERFSAQQFPDLHSELNLSSLELGDSALYFCASSVRPVNTEAFFGQGTRLTVV.